This is a list of T cell receptor beta chains from one sample in a study of CD8 T cells in Susac syndrome. TCRdb re-derived calls from the immunoSEQ multiplex PCR reads in MiXCR, one entry per CDR3 protein. The sample lists about 300,000 distinct CDR3 sequences, 89% occurring once. Sequenced input: CD8+ T cells from PBMCs. The receptors were gathered from a human donor with multiple sclerosis. Both conserved end residues are part of each CDR3. The D gene is left open where the match is weak. A row's size may be missing; if present it is once, few, many or a size class.

D: .
J: TRBJ2-5
V: TRBV6-2/TRBV6-3
size: .
DNA: TGTGCCAGCAGCTCCTGGGGGAGGGAGACCCAGTACTTC
CDR3: CASSSWGRETQYF

D: TRBD2
J: TRBJ2-5
V: TRBV7-9
size: once
DNA: TGTGCCAGCAGCTGGGGACTAGCACCCCTTGGGGAGACCCAGTACTTC
CDR3: CASSWGLAPLGETQYF

D: .
J: TRBJ2-7
V: TRBV4-3
size: .
DNA: TGCGCCAGCAGCCCCCACCCAGAGGGGGGCTACGAGCAGTACTTC
CDR3: CASSPHPEGGYEQYF

D: .
J: TRBJ2-3
V: TRBV7-2
size: .
DNA: TGTGCCAGCAGCCTAATTCGACTGGCGGGCACAGATACGCAGTATTTT
CDR3: CASSLIRLAGTDTQYF

D: .
J: TRBJ1-2
V: TRBV27
size: .
DNA: TGTGCCAGCCAGGGCCCCGACTATGGCTACACCTTC
CDR3: CASQGPDYGYTF

D: TRBD2
J: TRBJ2-3
V: TRBV7-3
size: .
DNA: TGTGCCAGCAGCTTATTGGGGGGGTCCACAGATACGCAGTATTTT
CDR3: CASSLLGGSTDTQYF

D: .
J: TRBJ2-5
V: TRBV12-3/TRBV12-4
size: many
DNA: TGTGCCAGCAGCTTCGGAGAGACCCAGTACTTC
CDR3: CASSFGETQYF

D: .
J: TRBJ2-1
V: TRBV7-9
size: once
DNA: TGTACCAGCAGCTCCACCCTGGGACAGGGCCCAGGAAGCGGGAGATGGAATGAGCAGTTCTTC
CDR3: CTSSSTLGQGPGSGRWNEQFF

D: .
J: TRBJ2-7
V: TRBV9
size: .
DNA: TGTGCCAGCAGCGTAGAGGGGGACTCCTCCTACGAGCAGTACTTC
CDR3: CASSVEGDSSYEQYF

D: TRBD2
J: TRBJ2-5
V: TRBV7-9
size: .
DNA: TGTGCCAGCAGCCCATCGACCGGGACTAGCGGTACATGGACCCAGTACTTC
CDR3: CASSPSTGTSGTWTQYF

D: TRBD1
J: TRBJ1-6
V: TRBV20-1
size: .
DNA: TGCAGTGCTAGAGGTCTACAGGGGAGTCATAATTCACCCCTCCACTTT
CDR3: CSARGLQGSHNSPLHF

D: TRBD2
J: TRBJ2-7
V: TRBV4-2
size: .
DNA: TGTGCCAGCAGCCCAATAGCGGGAGAAAAAGGCGAGCAGTACTTC
CDR3: CASSPIAGEKGEQYF

D: TRBD1
J: TRBJ2-1
V: TRBV7-9
size: .
DNA: TGTGCCAGCAGCGGCGGGACAGGATTAGACAATGAGCAGTTCTTC
CDR3: CASSGGTGLDNEQFF

D: .
J: TRBJ1-1
V: TRBV27
size: .
DNA: TGTGCCAGTAGTTTGGGGCGGGGCACTGAAGCTTTCTTT
CDR3: CASSLGRGTEAFF

D: .
J: TRBJ1-1
V: TRBV7-8
size: .
DNA: TGTGCCAGCAGCTCAGGATTTGGGAGCACTGAAGCTTTCTTT
CDR3: CASSSGFGSTEAFF

D: .
J: TRBJ2-1
V: TRBV7-8
size: .
DNA: TGTGCCAGCAGCCGACTCGACGGGAAGTCCTACAATGAGCAGTTCTTC
CDR3: CASSRLDGKSYNEQFF